The 32 T cell receptor beta chains presented below share a single source sample, sequenced in a study of T cell responses to AZD1222 COVID-19 vaccine. Here immunoSEQ multiplex PCR was the method, and the copy in TCRdb shows in-frame clones only, minus some. The sample shows some 130,000 clones, about four fifths of them seen only once. The specimen comprised peripheral blood, sampled on day 0 of AZD1222 vaccination. The receptors were sampled from an adult in good health.

This chain connects TRBV6-1 to TRBJ1-6, with 8 bases fitting TRBD1. From germline, CDR1 is MNHNS and CDR2 SASEGT. This CDR3 has 16 residues. With 1 base clipped from V and 10 bases from J, the junction kept 9 bases outside the gene matches. For the CDR3, the DNA is TGTGCCAGCAGTGAAGTATTTCAGGGGGCTGCCTCACCCCTCCACTTT. Its translation: CASSEVFQGAASPLHF.

The chain combines TRBV29-1 with TRBJ2-3, with 9 bases matching TRBD2. The trim removed 7 bases at V and 2 bases at J, leaving 10 bases unmatched. The germline CDR1 and CDR2 sequences are SQVTM and ANQGSEA. The CDR3 has 15 amino acids. CDR3 bases: TGCAGCGGGGGTGGTAGCGGGGGCTCCACAGATACGCAGTATTTT. Translating gives CSGGGSGGSTDTQYF.

The chain links TRBV19 to TRBJ2-5; TRBD2 aligns across 8 bases. The germline V gene encodes CDR1 LNHDA and CDR2 SQIVND (reference sequence). The ends lost 5 bases at V and 5 bases at J; junction bases unmatched: 7. The CDR3 is made up of 14 amino acids. This chain's CDR3 is CASSPSGPGETQYF. In DNA form, the CDR3 reads TGTGCCAGTAGTCCTAGCGGGCCCGGTGAGACCCAGTACTTC.

V gene TRBV11-3 combines with J gene TRBJ2-2, with D unresolved. This CDR3 is built from 14 residues. Trimming pared 5 bases from V and 2 bases from J, leaving 9 bases between. Per the germline V gene, CDR1 is SGHNT and CDR2 is YENEEA. The CDR3: CASSIGPNTGELFF. In nucleotides, the CDR3 is TGTGCCAGCAGCATAGGCCCCAACACCGGGGAGCTGTTTTTT.

This clone was recorded a few times. The chain is built from TRBV3-1 (or the pseudogene TRBV3-2) and TRBJ1-2, with 7 bases lining up with TRBD1. CDR1 and CDR2 from the germline V gene are LGHDT and YNNKEL (reference sequence). CDR3 length: 16 amino acids. V shed 6 bases, J shed 1 base, and the junction held 11 bases outside the gene matches. As DNA, the CDR3 is TGTGCCAGCAGACCCTCAGGACAGGAGTATAACTATGGCTACACCTTC. It is translated as CASRPSGQEYNYGYTF.

V and J are TRBV6-5 and TRBJ1-1; 7 positions agree with TRBD1. Germline V lookup: CDR1 MNHEY, CDR2 SVGAGI. The junction had 4 bases not matched to a gene; V was cut back by 6 bases and J by 0 bases. The CDR3 covers 14 residues. The CDR3 here is CASRQGPLNTEAFF. In DNA, the CDR3 is TGTGCCAGCAGACAGGGGCCGCTGAACACTGAAGCTTTCTTT.

This clone was picked up one time. CDR3 nucleotide sequence: TGTGCCAGCAGTTACTCGGCGACTACTGGAAACACCATATATTTT. It specifies CASSYSATTGNTIYF. This chain connects TRBV6-5 to TRBJ1-3; the D is unclear. Between the trimmed V and J ends, which lost 0 bases and 2 bases, there was a span of 8 bases. This CDR3 contains 15 residues. Germline V gene sequence: CDR1 MNHEY, CDR2 SVGAGI.

This chain uses TRBV4-2 with TRBJ2-7; D remains ambiguous. Germline V CDR1 and CDR2: LGHNA, YNFKEQ. The CDR3 runs to 14 residues. The V and J ends lost 3 bases and 0 bases respectively, with 9 bases between them. The CDR3 protein is CASSHSESSYEQYF. In DNA, the CDR3 is TGTGCCAGCAGCCACTCAGAGAGCTCCTACGAGCAGTACTTC.

The chain combines TRBV6-5 with TRBJ1-1, with D unresolved. CDR1 is MNHEY, CDR2 SVGAGI, per germline. V was cut by 4 bases and J by 8 bases, with 11 bases left in between. The CDR3 is made up of 12 amino acids. CDR3 coding DNA: TGTGCCAGCAGTTCAACAGCTCGAGAAGCTTTCTTT. Encoded protein: CASSSTAREAFF.

The chain couples TRBV12-3 or TRBV12-4 to TRBJ1-3; D is undetermined. The CDR3 sequence is 12 residues long. V dropped 1 base and J dropped 3 bases, with 1 base sitting between them. CDR3 region: CASSLGGNTIYF. The CDR3 DNA reads TGTGCCAGCAGTTTAGGTGGAAACACCATATATTTT.

V and J are TRBV15 and TRBJ1-4; D not resolved. Per germline, CDR1 LNHNV and CDR2 YYDKDF (reference sequence). V lost 5 bases and J 0 bases, leaving 10 bases between the germline ends. This CDR3 region has 15 residues. This CDR3 reads CATSRPGSTNEKLFF. DNA for the CDR3: TGTGCCACCAGCCGTCCGGGTTCAACTAATGAAAAACTGTTTTTT. Full variable domain (rest looked up from reference TRBV15 and TRBJ1-4): DAMVIQNPRYQVTQFGKPVTLSCSQTLNHNVMYWYQQKSSQAPKLLFHYYDKDFNNEADTPDNFQSRRPNTSFCFLDIRSPGLGDTAMYLCATSRPGSTNEKLFFGSGTQLSVL.

This clone appeared a few times. The chain links TRBV19 to TRBJ1-6; 7 bases align to TRBD1. Per the germline V gene, CDR1 is LNHDA and CDR2 is SQIVND (reference sequence). The V segment lost 5 bases and the J segment 5 bases; nucleotides outside the gene matches: 6. This CDR3 is 15 amino acids long. This CDR3 is CASSVGTANNSPLHF. The CDR3 DNA reads TGTGCCAGTAGTGTTGGGACAGCAAATAATTCACCCCTCCACTTT.

The J gene is TRBJ1-2, the V gene TRBV5-1; D unresolved. Germline CDR1 reads SGHRS; CDR2 reads YFSETQ. CDR3 length: 14 residues. Trimming pared 2 bases from V and 2 bases from J, leaving 10 bases between. The CDR3 DNA reads as TGCGCCAGCAGCTTCGGGCAGCTGAACTATGGCTACACCTTC. Its protein is CASSFGQLNYGYTF.

The chain carries TRBV5-1 and TRBJ1-5; a weak D match, TRBD1 (5 bases). CDR3 size: 14 residues. V lost 1 base and J lost 3, with 8 bases in between. Germline values: CDR1 SGHRS, CDR2 YFSETQ. CDR3 DNA sequence: TGCGCCAGCAGCTTGACAGGAGTCAATCAGCCCCAGCATTTT. Translation gives CASSLTGVNQPQHF.

The chain's CDR3 is CASSVESGGPSYEQYF. CDR3 DNA sequence: TGTGCCAGCAGCGTAGAATCCGGTGGCCCCTCCTACGAGCAGTACTTC. This chain connects TRBV9 to TRBJ2-7; D gene ambiguous. V was pared by 0 bases and J by 0 bases, with 13 bases between. Germline V gene sequence: CDR1 SGDLS, CDR2 YYNGEE. This CDR3 spans 16 amino acids.

The chain links TRBV29-1 to TRBJ1-1; 8 positions match TRBD1. Germline CDR1 SQVTM, CDR2 ANQGSEA. The trim removed 5 bases at V and 0 bases at J, leaving 2 bases unmatched. This CDR3 contains 13 residues. CDR3 nucleotides: TGCAGCGTTCACAGGGGGATGAACACTGAAGCTTTCTTT. As protein: CSVHRGMNTEAFF.

The rearrangement links TRBV5-1 to TRBJ1-1; no reliable D call. The CDR3 length is 15 residues. V gave up 4 bases and J gave up 4 bases, with 17 bases separating them. Germline lookup yields CDR1 SGHRS and CDR2 YFSETQ. CDR3: CASSQDWQYVTEAFF. The CDR3, as DNA: TGCGCCAGCAGCCAAGACTGGCAGTATGTCACTGAAGCTTTCTTT.

The chain is built from TRBV15 and TRBJ1-6, with D maybe TRBD1 (6 bases). Germline assignment: CDR1 LNHNV and CDR2 YYDKDF (reference sequence). The CDR3 sequence is 17 residues long. Trimming cost V 5 bases and J 0 bases, with 14 bases left between them. The CDR3: CATSPGQRSSYNSPLHF. The CDR3 coding sequence is TGTGCCACCAGCCCAGGACAGAGAAGCTCCTATAATTCACCCCTCCACTTT.

The gene calls are TRBV2 and TRBJ1-1; D unresolved. This CDR3 comprises 13 residues. Deletions cut 8 bases from V and 2 bases from J, with 12 bases between. CDR1 SNHLY and CDR2 FYNNEI come from the germline V gene. CDR3 sequence reads: CASVSQPNTEAFF. The DNA of the CDR3 is TGTGCCAGCGTGAGTCAGCCCAACACTGAAGCTTTCTTT.

This chain joins TRBV7-3 and TRBJ1-1; D might be TRBD1 (5 bases). Trimming took 2 bases from V and 1 from J, leaving 8 bases between them. This CDR3 comprises 14 residues. Germline lookup yields CDR1 SGHTA and CDR2 FQGTGA. The CDR3 bases are TGTGCCAGCAGCTTAGGGGCGGCGAACACTGAAGCTTTCTTT. Translated: CASSLGAANTEAFF.

The chain couples TRBV19 to TRBJ1-2, with a tentative D call TRBD1 (6 bases). The CDR3 totals 15 residues. Germline V CDR1 and CDR2: LNHDA, SQIVND (reference sequence). Trimming stripped 7 bases from V and 1 base from J, with 16 bases between. CDR3: CASKVGAGVNYGYTF. CDR3 coding DNA: TGTGCCAGTAAGGTTGGTGCAGGGGTTAACTATGGCTACACCTTC.

The chain employs TRBV19 and TRBJ2-5; a weak D match, TRBD2 (6 bases). Per germline, CDR1 LNHDA and CDR2 SQIVND (reference sequence). This CDR3 has 16 amino acids. V dropped 3 bases and J dropped 3 bases, with 17 bases sitting between them. The CDR3 spells CASSILGGVLEETQYF. CDR3 in DNA: TGTGCCAGTAGTATTTTGGGCGGGGTCCTTGAAGAGACCCAGTACTTC.

The rearrangement uses TRBV10-1 and TRBJ1-1, with a tentative D call TRBD1 (6 bases). Germline CDR1 reads WNHNN; CDR2 reads SYGVQD (reference sequence). V was shortened by 2 bases and J by 5 bases, with 15 bases between the two germline ends. CDR3 size: 15 residues. This chain's CDR3 is CASSEARGERTEAFF. The CDR3 bases are TGCGCCAGCAGTGAGGCTAGGGGGGAGAGGACTGAAGCTTTCTTT.

The table lists this clone with a count of one. V is TRBV25-1 and J is TRBJ1-3, with unresolved D. This CDR3 comprises 15 residues. Germline CDR1 reads MGHDK; CDR2 reads SYGVNS. Trimming cost V 1 base and J 2 bases, with 9 bases left between them. In DNA, the CDR3 is TGTGCCAGCAGTGAATCCATTTCAACTGGAAACACCATATATTTT. Its translation: CASSESISTGNTIYF.

This clone was counted a few times. The genes are TRBV3-1 (or the pseudogene TRBV3-2) and TRBJ1-1; D ambiguous. Germline assignment: CDR1 LGHDT and CDR2 YNNKEL (reference sequence). This CDR3 contains 14 residues. Deletions cut 2 bases from V and 0 bases from J, with 7 bases between. CDR3 nucleotides: TGTGCCAGCAGCCAACGGGCACTGAACACTGAAGCTTTCTTT. This translates into CASSQRALNTEAFF.

The CDR3 nucleotides read TGTGCCAGCAGTCCCTCGTGGGGTTACAATGAGCAGTTCTTC. This gives the protein CASSPSWGYNEQFF. The rearrangement uses TRBV6-5 and TRBJ2-1; D gene uncertain. The CDR3 consists of 14 residues. Trimming left V 5 bases short and J 4 bases short, with 12 bases between. From germline, CDR1 is MNHEY and CDR2 SVGAGI.

As concerns this clone: This sample includes further DNA sequences coding for the same CDR3. The chain combines TRBV9 with TRBJ1-3; D remains unclear. V was clipped by 2 bases and J by 0 bases, with 6 bases between them. The germline V gene has CDR1 SGDLS and CDR2 YYNGEE. There are 14 residues in the CDR3. The CDR3, as DNA: TGTGCCAGCAGCGTCAGTCTCTCTGGAAACACCATATATTTT. Translated: CASSVSLSGNTIYF.

This clone has just a few counts. The V gene is TRBV5-1, the J gene TRBJ2-3; 8 positions match TRBD2. The germline CDR1 and CDR2 sequences are SGHRS and YFSETQ. There are 17 residues in the CDR3. Germline trimming cut 4 bases from V and 3 bases from J; bases unmatched to any gene: 13. The CDR3 reads CASSPGWSGGGTDTQYF. CDR3 in DNA: TGCGCCAGCAGCCCCGGATGGAGCGGGGGCGGGACAGATACGCAGTATTTT.

The genes are TRBV5-5 and TRBJ2-2; D may be TRBD2 (5 bases). The CDR3 consists of 16 residues. With 4 bases removed from V and 0 bases from J, the gap between germline ends came to 13 bases. Germline V gene data show CDR1 as SGHKS and CDR2 as YYEKEE (reference sequence). The CDR3 loop reads CASSVEEGSNTGELFF. CDR3 in DNA: TGTGCCAGCAGCGTCGAAGAGGGATCGAACACCGGGGAGCTGTTTTTT.

The rearrangement links TRBV15 to TRBJ2-1; 8 bases match TRBD1. Germline values: CDR1 LNHNV, CDR2 YYDKDF (reference sequence). V trimming: 5 bases; J trimming: 2 bases; junction bases outside the gene matches: 5. This CDR3 region has 15 residues. CDR3: CATSPTGGTYNEQFF. DNA for the CDR3: TGTGCCACCAGCCCAACAGGGGGAACCTACAATGAGCAGTTCTTC.

This chain links TRBV29-1 with TRBJ1-1, with unresolved D. Germline CDR1 reads SQVTM; CDR2 reads ANQGSEA. The germline V and J ends were trimmed by 6 bases and 0 bases, with 8 bases remaining between them. The CDR3 spans 12 residues. DNA of the CDR3: TGCAGCGTCCCACACCTGAACACTGAAGCTTTCTTT. Amino acids: CSVPHLNTEAFF.

This rearrangement joins TRBV24-1 to TRBJ2-2; unclear D gene. There are 13 residues in the CDR3. Germline lookup yields CDR1 KGHDR and CDR2 SFDVKD. With 9 bases removed from V and 6 bases from J, the gap between germline ends came to 13 bases. The CDR3, as DNA: TGTGCCACCTACGACCTCGACGCCGGGGAGCTGTTTTTT. Protein product: CATYDLDAGELFF.